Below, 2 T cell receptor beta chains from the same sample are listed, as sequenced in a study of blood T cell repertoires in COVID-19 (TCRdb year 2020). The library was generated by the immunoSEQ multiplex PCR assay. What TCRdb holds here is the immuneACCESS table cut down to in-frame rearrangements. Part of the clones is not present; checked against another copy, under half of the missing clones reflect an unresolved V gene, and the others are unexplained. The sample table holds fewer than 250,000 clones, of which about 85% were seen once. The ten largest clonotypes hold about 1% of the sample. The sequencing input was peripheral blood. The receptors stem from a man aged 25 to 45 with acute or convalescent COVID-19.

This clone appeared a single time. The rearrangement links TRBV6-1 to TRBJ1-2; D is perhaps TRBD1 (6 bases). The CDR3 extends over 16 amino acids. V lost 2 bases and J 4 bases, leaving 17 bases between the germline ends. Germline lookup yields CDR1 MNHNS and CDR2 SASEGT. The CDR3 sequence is CASSEILDRTVYGYTF. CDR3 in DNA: TGTGCCAGCAGTGAAATATTGGATCGGACAGTCTATGGCTACACCTTC.

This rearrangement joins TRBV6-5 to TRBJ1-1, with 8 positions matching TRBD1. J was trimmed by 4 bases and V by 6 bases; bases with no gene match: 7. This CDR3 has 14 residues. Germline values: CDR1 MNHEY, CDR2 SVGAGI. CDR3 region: CASSVTGESTEAFF. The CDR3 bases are TGTGCCAGCAGCGTGACAGGGGAGAGCACTGAAGCTTTCTTT.